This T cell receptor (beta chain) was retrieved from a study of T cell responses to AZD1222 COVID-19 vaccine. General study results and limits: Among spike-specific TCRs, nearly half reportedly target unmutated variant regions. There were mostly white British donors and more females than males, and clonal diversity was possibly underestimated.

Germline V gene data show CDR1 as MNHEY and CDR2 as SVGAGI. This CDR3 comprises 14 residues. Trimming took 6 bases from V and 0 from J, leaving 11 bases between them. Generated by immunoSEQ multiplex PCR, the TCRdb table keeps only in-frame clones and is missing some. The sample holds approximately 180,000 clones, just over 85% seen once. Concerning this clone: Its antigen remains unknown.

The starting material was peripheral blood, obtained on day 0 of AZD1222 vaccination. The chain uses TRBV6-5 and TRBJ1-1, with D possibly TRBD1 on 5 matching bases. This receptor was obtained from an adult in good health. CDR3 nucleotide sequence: TGTGCCAGCAGCATAGGGGAGGTGAACACTGAAGCTTTCTTT. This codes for CASSIGEVNTEAFF.